These 25 T cell receptor beta chains were all obtained from the same sample, sequenced in a study of tissue T cells after allogeneic stem cell transplantation. TCRdb keeps only in-frame clones here, not all; method: immunoSEQ multiplex PCR. The sample has about 21,000 clones, approximately 69% seen once; the top ten hold 0.41%. Sequenced: blood. The receptors derive from a female BALB/c mouse in good health. MHC haplotype here: H2-d.

To note about this clone: Any gene name here is a mouse gene name. Read data end 1 residue before the CDR3 end; the end is taken from the germline J gene. The gene calls are TRBV1 and TRBJ1-4, with D possibly being TRBD1 (5 bases). Deletions cut 1 base from V and 2 bases from J, with 8 bases between. This CDR3 region has 15 residues. Germline assignment: CDR1 NSQYPW and CDR2 LRSPGD (reference sequence). The CDR3 here is CTCSAAQVSNERLFF. The DNA read from the CDR3 is TGCACCTGCAGTGCAGCACAGGTATCCAACGAAAGATTATTT.

Of note for this clone: The genes are named according to mouse. The DNA ends 1 residue before the CDR3 does, and the rest of the CDR3 is filled in from the germline J gene. The rearrangement links TRBV13-3 to TRBJ1-1, with a tentative D call TRBD1 (5 bases). V lost 6 bases to trimming and J lost 2 bases, with 8 bases between them. This CDR3 has 12 amino acids. CDR1 NNHDY and CDR2 SYVADS come from the germline V gene. The CDR3 here is CASIGANTEVFF. The CDR3 bases that were read are TGTGCCAGCATAGGGGCCAACACAGAAGTCTTC.

Concerning this clone: Gene names are the mouse ones. The CDR3 is cut off 1 residue early in the read; its end comes from the germline J gene. This chain uses TRBV13-2 with TRBJ2-2, with TRBD1 as a possible D gene (5 bases). Germline V gene sequence: CDR1 NNHNN, CDR2 SYGAGS (reference sequence). This CDR3 contains 13 residues. Trimming stripped 5 bases from V and 3 bases from J, with 8 bases between. Incomplete CDR3 DNA: TGTGCCAGCGGACAGGAGTACACCGGGCAGCTCTAC. This sequence encodes CASGQEYTGQLY. The complete CDR3 sequence is CASGQEYTGQLYF.

Notes on this clone: Any gene name here is a mouse gene name. The read ends 1 residue shy of where the CDR3 ends; the end is completed using the germline J gene. The rearrangement joins TRBV5 to TRBJ1-2; TRBD1 aligns across 10 bases. This CDR3 is 16 amino acids long. V was clipped by 5 bases and J by 4 bases; unmatched bases: 10. Germline V gives CDR1 LGHNA, CDR2 YNLKQL (reference sequence). The sequenced CDR3 bases are TGTGCCAGCAGCACAGGGACAGGGGACGCTGGCTCCGACTACACC. This gives the protein CASSTGTGDAGSDYT. The full CDR3 is CASSTGTGDAGSDYTF.

Worth noting for this clone: These gene names are mouse names. The read stops 1 residue short of the end of the CDR3; the missing end is completed from the germline J gene. The chain recombines TRBV5 with TRBJ1-1; no clear D gene. Trimming took 2 bases from V and 1 from J, leaving 2 bases between them. The CDR3 is 12 residues long. CDR1 is LGHNA, CDR2 YNLKQL, per germline (reference sequence). CDR3 loop: CASSQKNTEVFF. Incomplete CDR3 DNA: TGTGCCAGCAGCCAAAAAAACACAGAAGTCTTC.

In regard to this clone: All gene names here are mouse names. The missing CDR3 end, 1 residue past where the read stops, is filled in from the germline J gene. The rearrangement uses TRBV3 and TRBJ2-1; TRBD2 aligns across 8 bases. The CDR3 spans 15 residues. The germline CDR1 and CDR2 sequences are SNHLY and FYNGKV (reference sequence). V lost 4 bases and J lost 5; bases outside the gene matches: 7. The CDR3: CASSSPGGTDAEQFF. The sequenced part of the CDR3 DNA is TGTGCCAGCAGCTCCCCTGGGGGGACGGATGCTGAGCAGTTC.

A note on this clone: The germline and genes are mouse ones. The CDR3 DNA, read in part, is TGTGCCAGCAGTCTGGGACAGACAAACACAGAAGTCTTC. Its protein is CASSLGQTNTEVF. From start to end, the CDR3 is CASSLGQTNTEVFF. This chain links TRBV19 with TRBJ1-1, with TRBD1 matching 7 bases. The CDR3 end lies 1 residue beyond the end of the read and is filled in from the germline J gene. The germline gives CDR1 FNHDT, CDR2 SITEND (reference sequence). V shed 4 bases, J shed 0 bases, and the junction held 3 bases outside the gene matches. This CDR3 is built from 14 residues.

About this clone: Gene and germline names: mouse. The CDR3 end falls 1 residue outside the read, so it is completed with the germline J gene. The J gene is TRBJ2-7, the V gene TRBV13-2; TRBD2 matches 9 bases. Per germline, CDR1 NNHNN and CDR2 SYGAGS (reference sequence). After removal of 1 base from V and 4 bases from J, the junction contained 3 bases not matched to a gene. CDR3 length equals 14 residues. Incomplete CDR3 DNA: TGTGCCAGCGGTGATCTCTGGGGGGGGTATGAACAGTAC. It yields the protein CASGDLWGGYEQY. The entire CDR3 is CASGDLWGGYEQYF.

About this clone: The genes and germline here are from mouse. The read terminates 1 residue ahead of where the CDR3 ends, so the germline J gene completes it. V and J are TRBV1 and TRBJ1-1; 7 positions match TRBD1. The germline V gene has CDR1 NSQYPW and CDR2 LRSPGD (reference sequence). V shed 4 bases and J 1 base; nucleotides not matched to a gene: 0. This CDR3 is 13 amino acids long. CDR3 sequence reads: CTCSGQGNTEVFF. The sequenced CDR3 bases are TGCACCTGCAGTGGACAGGGAAACACAGAAGTCTTC.

For this clone: Germline and genes: mouse. CDR3 amino acids: CASSFRDRAGAEQFF. The sequenced part of the CDR3 DNA is TGTGCCAGCAGCTTCCGGGACAGGGCGGGTGCTGAGCAGTTC. The chain employs TRBV4 and TRBJ2-1; 9 nucleotides match TRBD1. The read comes to an end 1 residue before the CDR3 does, leaving the germline J gene to fill in the end. J lost 6 bases, V lost 4 bases, and 7 bases had no gene match. Germline assignment: CDR1 LGHDT and CDR2 YNNKQL (reference sequence). CDR3 length: 15 amino acids.

In the case of this clone: Each gene name is a mouse one. The observed sequence ends 1 residue before the CDR3 terminus, with the missing tail filled in from the germline J gene. J is TRBJ1-4 and V is TRBV20; D gene ambiguous. The V gene's germline CDR1 is GFQATS and CDR2 STVNSAI. CDR3 length: 14 residues. Trimming took off 0 bases at V and 2 bases at J, with 7 bases between the two ends. The sequenced part of the CDR3 DNA is TGTGGTGCTAGGGATGGGCAGTCCAACGAAAGATTATTT. Its translation is CGARDGQSNERLF. The full CDR3 protein is CGARDGQSNERLFF.

Notes on this clone: The germline and genes are mouse ones. The CDR3 extends 1 residue past the end of the read, so its final part is completed from the germline J gene. The chain employs TRBV14 and TRBJ2-1, with TRBD1 identical over 7 bases. This CDR3 region has 14 residues. Germline CDR1 is SGHDT and CDR2 is FRDEAV. The J segment lost 3 bases and the V segment lost 1 base, leaving 1 base of the junction unmatched. CDR3 protein: CASSFAGGYAEQFF. The CDR3 DNA, read in part, is TGTGCCAGCAGTTTCGCAGGGGGCTATGCTGAGCAGTTC. The full variable domain, with the rest looked up from reference TRBV14 and TRBJ2-1, is EAGVTQSPRYAVLQEGQAVSFWCDPISGHDTLYWYQQPRDQGPQLLVYFRDEAVIDNSQLPSDRFSAVRPKGTNSTLKIQSAKQGDTATYLCASSFAGGYAEQFFGPGTRLTVL.

On this clone itself: Gene names and germline refer to mouse. The CDR3 end falls 1 residue outside the read, so it is completed with the germline J gene. V gene TRBV5 combines with J gene TRBJ2-5; 8 bases match TRBD2. After removal of 0 bases from V and 6 bases from J, the junction contained 2 bases not matched to a gene. Germline-derived CDR1 and CDR2 are LGHNA and YNLKQL (reference sequence). The CDR3 consists of 14 residues. Incomplete CDR3 DNA: TGTGCCAGCAGCCAAGACGGGGGGGCGGACACCCAGTAC. Translated: CASSQDGGADTQY. The full CDR3 is CASSQDGGADTQYF.

In regard to this clone: Mouse gene names and germline throughout. The read falls 1 residue short of the CDR3 end, and the missing part is taken from the germline J gene. This rearrangement joins TRBV31 to TRBJ1-5; a weak D match, TRBD1 (5 bases). With 0 bases removed from V and 4 bases from J, the gap between germline ends came to 7 bases. The CDR3 is 13 residues long. Germline V gene sequence: CDR1 GKSSPN, CDR2 SITVG. The CDR3 bases that were read are TGTGCCTGGAGTCTCGGACAAAACCAGGCTCCGCTT. Translation: CAWSLGQNQAPL. The full CDR3 sequence reads CAWSLGQNQAPLF.

Concerning this clone: Any gene name here is a mouse gene name. The read terminates 1 residue ahead of where the CDR3 ends, so the germline J gene completes it. This chain links TRBV14 with TRBJ2-5; 9 bases fit TRBD2. This CDR3 spans 14 amino acids. In germline, CDR1 is SGHDT, CDR2 FRDEAV. The ends lost 3 bases at V and 2 bases at J; junction bases unmatched: 1. Here the CDR3 reads CASSSLGGQDTQYF. The sequenced CDR3 bases are TGTGCCAGCAGTTCACTGGGGGGCCAAGACACCCAGTAC.

As to this clone: Gene labels here are mouse ones. The sequenced part of the CDR3 DNA is TGTGGTGCTAGGACAGCTGCAAACTCCGACTACACC. Translated, it gives CGARTAANSDYT. The full-length CDR3 reads as CGARTAANSDYTF. This sequence joins TRBV20 and TRBJ1-2; D gene unclear. Read sequence stops 1 residue before the CDR3 end, and the germline J gene provides the missing end. V was shortened by 2 bases and J by 0 bases, with 7 bases between the two germline ends. The CDR3 contains 13 residues. From germline, CDR1 is GFQATS and CDR2 STVNSAI.

Regarding this clone: Gene names are the mouse ones. From the germline J gene comes the end of the CDR3, since the read stops 1 residue before it. The rearrangement uses TRBV5 and TRBJ1-6; no clear D. TRBJ1-6 is classed as an ORF, of uncertain function. CDR1 and CDR2 (germline): LGHNA, YNLKQL (reference sequence). Trimming removed 3 bases at V and 3 bases at J, with 6 bases between. There are 14 residues in the CDR3. This CDR3 is CASSHGNYNSPLYF. The sequenced CDR3 bases are TGTGCCAGCAGCCATGGAAACTATAATTCGCCCCTCTAC.

Notes on this clone: The genes and germline here are from mouse. The read terminates 1 residue ahead of where the CDR3 ends, so the germline J gene completes it. The chain is built from TRBV13-2 and TRBJ2-2; 9 bases are a match to TRBD1. CDR1 NNHNN and CDR2 SYGAGS come from the germline V gene (reference sequence). The CDR3 has 15 residues. After removal of 6 bases from V and 4 bases from J, the junction contained 7 bases not matched to a gene. CDR3 region: CASDRGQGGTGQLYF. The covered CDR3 bases are TGTGCCAGCGACAGGGGACAGGGCGGCACCGGGCAGCTCTAC.

The sample holds a few counts of this clone. All gene names here are mouse names. The missing CDR3 end, 1 residue past where the read stops, is filled in from the germline J gene. The chain employs TRBV13-1 and TRBJ1-3; possibly TRBD1 for D (5 bases). The germline V and J ends were trimmed by 3 bases and 2 bases, with 9 bases remaining between them. There are 14 residues in the CDR3. Germline CDR1 and CDR2: NSHNY and SYGAGN. The CDR3 DNA, read in part, is TGTGCCAGCAGTGGGGGGGGGACTGGAAATACGCTCTAT. It specifies CASSGGGTGNTLY. The entire CDR3 sequence reads CASSGGGTGNTLYF.

Concerning this clone: The listed genes are named as in mouse. The CDR3 end is not reached by the read, which stops 1 residue before it; the germline J gene fills it in. V is TRBV14 and J is TRBJ2-3; no clear D. Germline CDR1 is SGHDT and CDR2 is FRDEAV. The CDR3 totals 13 residues. V lost 6 bases, J lost 0 bases, and 8 bases lay in between. CDR3 region: CASTADSAETLYF. CDR3 DNA, as far as it was read: TGTGCCAGCACCGCGGACAGTGCAGAAACGCTGTAT.

Worth noting for this clone: Mouse names are used for the genes. The CDR3 is cut off 1 residue early in the read; its end comes from the germline J gene. The chain carries TRBV5 and TRBJ2-3; D could derive from TRBD1 or TRBD2 (5 bases each). Looked up from germline, CDR1 is LGHNA and CDR2 is YNLKQL (reference sequence). CDR3 length: 15 residues. Trimming removed 1 base from V and 1 base from J, with 9 bases in between. CDR3 loop: CASSQAGVGAETLYF. CDR3 DNA, as far as it was read: TGTGCCAGCAGCCAAGCGGGGGTCGGTGCAGAAACGCTGTAT.

On this clone itself: Genes here carry mouse names. Read data end 1 residue before the CDR3 end; the end is taken from the germline J gene. V usage is TRBV31 and J usage is TRBJ2-7, with D perhaps matching TRBD1 (7 bases). The V gene's germline CDR1 is GKSSPN and CDR2 SITVG. The CDR3 length is 14 residues. The V end lost 3 bases, the J end lost 0 bases, and 12 bases lay between the germline ends. The sequenced CDR3 bases are TGTGCCTGGAGGCAGGGGGGAAGCTCCTATGAACAGTAC. It yields the protein CAWRQGGSSYEQY. The entire CDR3 protein is CAWRQGGSSYEQYF. Variable domain in full (rest from reference TRBV31 and TRBJ2-7): AQTIHQWPVAEIKAVGSPLSLGCTIKGKSSPNLYWYWQATGGTLQQLFYSITVGQVESVVQLNLSASRPKDDQFILSTEKLLLSHSGFYLCAWRQGGSSYEQYFGPGTRLTVL.

Comments on this clone: Mouse gene names apply. The read ends 1 residue before the CDR3 terminus; that terminus is restored from the germline J gene. This chain joins TRBV20 and TRBJ2-4, with TRBD2 matching over 10 bases. The CDR3 is made up of 12 amino acids. V lost 6 bases and J lost 3; bases outside the gene matches: 0. From germline, CDR1 is GFQATS and CDR2 STVNSAI. Incomplete CDR3 DNA: TGTGGTGCGGGACTGGGGCAAAACACCTTGTAC. Translated: CGAGLGQNTLY. The whole CDR3 sequence reads CGAGLGQNTLYF.

A remark on this clone: The genes are named according to mouse. The read comes to an end 1 residue before the CDR3 does, leaving the germline J gene to fill in the end. This chain connects TRBV13-3 to TRBJ2-7, with D perhaps matching TRBD1 (5 bases). CDR1 is NNHDY and CDR2 is SYVADS in the germline V gene. The CDR3 contains 13 residues. V was cut by 2 bases and J by 2 bases, with 8 bases left in between. Incomplete CDR3 DNA: TGTGCCAGCAGTGAGCGGACAACCTATGAACAGTAC. Its translation is CASSERTTYEQY. The CDR3 in full is CASSERTTYEQYF.

Comment on this clone: Gene names and germline match the mouse. The read is 1 residue too short to cover the CDR3 end, so that end is filled in from the germline J gene. This chain connects TRBV24 to TRBJ2-7, with 8 nucleotides matching TRBD2. The germline gives CDR1 KGHTA, CDR2 FRNEEI. V was pared by 0 bases and J by 4 bases, with 5 bases of the junction left unmatched. CDR3 length equals 15 residues. The CDR3: CASSLYLGGLYEQYF. The covered CDR3 bases are TGTGCCAGCAGTCTGTATCTGGGGGGCCTGTATGAACAGTAC.